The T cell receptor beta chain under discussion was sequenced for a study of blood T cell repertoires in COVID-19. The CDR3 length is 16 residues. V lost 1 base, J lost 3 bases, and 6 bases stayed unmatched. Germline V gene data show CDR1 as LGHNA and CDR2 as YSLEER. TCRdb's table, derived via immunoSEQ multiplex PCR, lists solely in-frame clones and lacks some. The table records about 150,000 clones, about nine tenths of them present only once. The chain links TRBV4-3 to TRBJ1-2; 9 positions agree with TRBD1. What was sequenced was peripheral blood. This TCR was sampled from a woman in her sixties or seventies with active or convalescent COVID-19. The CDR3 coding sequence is TGCGCCAGCAGCCAAGGGGACAGGGCTGGCTACTATGGCTACACCTTC. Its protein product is CASSQGDRAGYYGYTF.